This T cell receptor beta chain was sequenced in a study of Ad26.COV2.S vaccination and SARS-CoV-2 variants. Overall study results and limits: Substantial response breadth was reportedly seen for spike-specific CD8+ and CD4+ T cells after vaccination.

Clones were read by immunoSEQ multiplex PCR, and TCRdb kept only the in-frame ones, dropping some. The sample holds 250,000 or so clones, approximately 88% seen once. Indicated treatment: 19 received Ad26.COV2.S at low or high dose, single or two shots; 5 received placebo; per-sample allocation not given. The study sampled participants on day 63 after the first vaccine or placebo injection. A remark on this clone: The antigen is not known.

The V end lost 1 base, the J end lost 0 bases, and 2 bases lay between the germline ends. The CDR3 has 12 residues. From germline, CDR1 is SGHNT and CDR2 YYREEE (reference sequence). The clonotype comes from a person aged 18-60 years who received the Ad26.COV2.S COVID-19 vaccine or a placebo. The material was peripheral blood, obtained in a trial of Ad26.COV2.S vaccine versus placebo. V gene TRBV5-4 combines with J gene TRBJ2-7; D is uncertain. The CDR3 nucleotides read TGTGCCAGCAGCTTGAGCTCCTACGAGCAGTACTTC. Amino acid sequence: CASSLSSYEQYF.